Following are 20 T cell receptor beta chains from one sample sequenced in a study of cytomegalovirus exposure and HLA in healthy donors. PCR was performed using 60 Vbeta and 13 Jbeta primers. Here immunoSEQ multiplex PCR was the method, and the copy in TCRdb shows in-frame clones only, minus some. The data show under 150,000 clones, 70% to 80% seen once. Sequencing used PBMCs. Every receptor here comes from a woman aged 45 to 65 in good health and CMV-seronegative.

This rearrangement joins TRBV14 to TRBJ2-1; D gene unclear. Germline V gene lookup returns CDR1 SGHDN and CDR2 FVKESK. The CDR3 is 11 amino acids. V was pared by 1 base and J by 9 bases, with 4 bases between. CDR3 DNA: TGTGCCAGCAGCCAAGTTAGTGAGCAGTTCTTC. Protein sequence: CASSQVSEQFF. The full variable domain, its missing parts supplied by reference TRBV14 and TRBJ2-1, is EAGVTQFPSHSVIEKGQTVTLRCDPISGHDNLYWYRRVMGKEIKFLLHFVKESKQDESGMPNNRFLAERTGGTYSTLKVQPAELEDSGVYFCASSQVSEQFFGPGTRLTVL.

The chain carries TRBV18 and TRBJ2-3, with TRBD2 identical over 9 bases. The germline V gene encodes CDR1 KGHSH and CDR2 LQKENI. Trimming took 5 bases from V and 3 from J; bases not matched to a gene: 9. This CDR3 comprises 16 residues. The CDR3 here is CASSTGSGGWTDTQYF. In DNA form, the CDR3 reads TGTGCCAGCTCAACCGGAAGCGGGGGGTGGACAGATACGCAGTATTTT.

J is TRBJ2-6 and V is TRBV29-1; possible D gene TRBD1, 5 bases. CDR3 length equals 14 residues. Trimming cost V 7 bases and J 0 bases, with 10 bases left between them. The germline gives CDR1 SQVTM, CDR2 ANQGSEA. Here the CDR3 reads CSASTDSGANVLTF. CDR3 bases: TGCAGCGCCTCGACAGACTCTGGGGCCAACGTCCTGACTTTC.

This clone was detected only a few times. The chain combines TRBV19 with TRBJ2-3; 9 nucleotides line up with TRBD1. V shed 5 bases and J 6 bases; nucleotides not matched to a gene: 12. Germline V lookup: CDR1 LNHDA, CDR2 SQIVND (reference sequence). CDR3 length equals 16 residues. The CDR3 coding sequence is TGTGCCAGTAGTGCTCATCCGGGACAGGGATCCGATACGCAGTATTTT. The encoded protein is CASSAHPGQGSDTQYF.

The chain has TRBV4-3 and TRBJ2-3, with 10 bases identical to TRBD1. Germline-derived CDR1 and CDR2 are LGHNA and YSLEER. The CDR3 loop spans 18 amino acids. J was trimmed by 2 bases and V by 4 bases; bases with no gene match: 12. The CDR3 sequence is CASSPAGLGQGLTDTQYF. CDR3 in DNA: TGCGCCAGCAGCCCAGCGGGGCTGGGACAGGGGCTCACAGATACGCAGTATTTT.

The sample holds a few counts of this clone. The chain has TRBV4-1 and TRBJ1-5; a possible D gene is TRBD1 (6 bases). V shed 2 bases and J shed 6 bases, with 17 bases lying between them. The CDR3 sequence is 16 residues long. Germline V gives CDR1 MGHRA, CDR2 YSYEKL. CDR3 nucleotide sequence: TGCGCCAGCAGCCAAAATTTACAGGGTGGGATTCAGCCCCAGCATTTT. Its protein is CASSQNLQGGIQPQHF.

This clone was recorded only once. The CDR3 region has the DNA TGTGCCAGCAGTGAATCCGGGGTAGTTTCACCCCTCCACTTT. Translation gives CASSESGVVSPLHF. The chain couples TRBV25-1 to TRBJ1-6, with D hard to call. The germline V gene encodes CDR1 MGHDK and CDR2 SYGVNS. The CDR3 is 14 residues long. V lost 1 base, J lost 9 bases, and 10 bases lay in between.

This chain links TRBV11-2 with TRBJ1-2, with 9 positions matching TRBD1. Per germline, CDR1 SGHAT and CDR2 FQNNGV. Trimming cost V 4 bases and J 6 bases; bases outside gene matches: 9. The CDR3 contains 15 residues. The CDR3 nucleotides read TGTGCCAGCAGCTCCTGGGACCGGGACAGGGATGGCTACACCTTC. It specifies CASSSWDRDRDGYTF.

A few counts support this clone. CDR3 amino acids: CASSIVAGMNTEAFF. CDR3 DNA sequence: TGTGCCAGTAGTATAGTAGCGGGCATGAACACTGAAGCTTTCTTT. The chain links TRBV19 to TRBJ1-1; D unresolved. V gave up 1 base and J gave up 0 bases, with 9 bases separating them. Germline V gives CDR1 LNHDA, CDR2 SQIVND (reference sequence). This CDR3 is built from 15 residues.

The chain employs TRBV7-6 and TRBJ2-5, with TRBD1 matching over 7 bases. The assigned J gene may be wrong: the sequence end matches TRBJ2-7 better. The CDR3 loop spans 14 amino acids. Germline V gene lookup returns CDR1 SGHVS and CDR2 FNYEAQ. As DNA, the CDR3 is TGTGCCAGCAGCTTTGCCCTTCAGGGGGTCGAGCAGTACTTC. Its translation is CASSFALQGVEQYF.

This clone was counted between two and nine times. The V call is TRBV20-1, the J call TRBJ1-1, with no clear D. Germline assignment: CDR1 DFQATT and CDR2 SNEGSKA (reference sequence). The CDR3 length is 11 residues. The V and J ends lost 3 bases and 8 bases respectively, with 10 bases between them. The CDR3 coding sequence is TGCAGTGCTAGCTCTCGGGTAGAAGCTTTCTTT. Protein sequence: CSASSRVEAFF.

DNA of the CDR3: TGTGCCAGCACCCTGACAGGCCGGCAGTTCTTC. It specifies CASTLTGRQFF. The J gene is TRBJ2-1, the V gene TRBV6-1; possible D gene TRBD1, 6 bases. CDR1 MNHNS and CDR2 SASEGT come from the germline V gene. This CDR3 is built from 11 residues. Between the trimmed V and J ends, which lost 7 bases and 12 bases, there was a span of 13 bases.

The chain uses TRBV11-2 and TRBJ2-5, with D possibly matching TRBD1 (5 bases). CDR1 is SGHAT, CDR2 FQNNGV, per germline. Trimming took 7 bases from V and 1 from J, leaving 10 bases between them. The CDR3 extends over 13 amino acids. The CDR3 DNA follows: TGTGCCAGCACCATTGACAGCCAAGAGACCCAGTACTTC. This codes for CASTIDSQETQYF.

V gene TRBV7-2 combines with J gene TRBJ2-2, with D perhaps TRBD1 (6 bases). V shed 4 bases and J shed 0 bases, with 9 bases lying between them. The CDR3 is made up of 15 amino acids. Germline-derived CDR1 and CDR2 are SGHTA and FQGNSA. The CDR3 sequence is CASSWTVANTGELFF. DNA of the CDR3: TGTGCCAGCAGCTGGACAGTAGCGAACACCGGGGAGCTGTTTTTT.

The rearrangement links TRBV7-3 to TRBJ1-6; no reliable D call. The length of the CDR3 is 13 residues. V lost 4 bases and J 10 bases, leaving 11 bases between the germline ends. Germline assignment: CDR1 SGHTA and CDR2 FQGTGA. CDR3 region: CASSSSDGSPLHF. DNA for the CDR3: TGTGCCAGCAGCTCAAGCGATGGGTCACCCCTCCACTTT.

The V gene is TRBV28, the J gene TRBJ1-2; TRBD1 is a possible D gene (6 bases). Germline loops: CDR1 MDHEN, CDR2 SYDVKM. This CDR3 spans 12 amino acids. The germline V and J ends were trimmed by 6 bases and 5 bases, with 10 bases remaining between them. CDR3 protein: CASSRDIYGYTF. CDR3 nucleotide sequence: TGTGCCAGCAGCCGGGACATATATGGCTACACCTTC.

The V gene is TRBV6-5, the J gene TRBJ1-2; D gene uncertain. Germline loops: CDR1 MNHEY, CDR2 SVGAGI. This CDR3 is built from 14 residues. V shed 5 bases and J shed 0 bases, with 10 bases lying between them. The CDR3 loop reads CASSREAANYGYTF. CDR3 DNA: TGTGCCAGCAGTAGGGAGGCGGCTAACTATGGCTACACCTTC.

The genes are TRBV5-1 and TRBJ2-7, with TRBD1 matching 8 bases. The trim removed 5 bases at V and 3 bases at J, leaving 4 bases unmatched. CDR1 is SGHRS and CDR2 is YFSETQ in the germline V gene. This CDR3 is 13 amino acids long. The CDR3 DNA follows: TGCGCCAGCAGGTGGACAGGGAGCTACGAGCAGTACTTC. It codes for CASRWTGSYEQYF.

V gene TRBV5-5 combines with J gene TRBJ1-5; 8 bases fit TRBD1. There are 14 residues in the CDR3. V trimming: 3 bases; J trimming: 7 bases; junction bases outside the gene matches: 6. The germline CDR1 and CDR2 sequences are SGHKS and YYEKEE (reference sequence). The CDR3 nucleotides read TGTGCCAGCAGCTCCTTGACAGGGGTACAGCCCCAGCATTTT. The encoded protein is CASSSLTGVQPQHF.

The chain couples TRBV7-6 to TRBJ2-7; TRBD1 aligns across 7 bases. The CDR3 extends over 15 amino acids. CDR1 and CDR2 from the germline V gene are SGHVS and FNYEAQ. J was trimmed by 4 bases and V by 5 bases; bases with no gene match: 11. CDR3 coding DNA: TGTGCCAGCAGCCCCCGACAGGGAACAGGGTACGAGCAGTACTTC. Amino acid sequence: CASSPRQGTGYEQYF.